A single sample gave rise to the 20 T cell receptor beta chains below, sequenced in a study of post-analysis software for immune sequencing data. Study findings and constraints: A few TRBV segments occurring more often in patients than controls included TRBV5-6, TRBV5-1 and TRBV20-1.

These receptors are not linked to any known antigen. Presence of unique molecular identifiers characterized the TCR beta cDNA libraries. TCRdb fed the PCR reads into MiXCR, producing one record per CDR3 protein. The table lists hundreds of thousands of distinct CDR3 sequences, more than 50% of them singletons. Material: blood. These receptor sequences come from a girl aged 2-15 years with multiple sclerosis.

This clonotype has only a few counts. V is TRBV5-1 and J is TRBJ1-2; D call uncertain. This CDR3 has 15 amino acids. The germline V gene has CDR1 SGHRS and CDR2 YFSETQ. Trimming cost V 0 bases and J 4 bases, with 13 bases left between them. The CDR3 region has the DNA TGCGCCAGCAGCTTGGCGACAAGGGATCTCTATGGCTACACCTTC. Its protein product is CASSLATRDLYGYTF.

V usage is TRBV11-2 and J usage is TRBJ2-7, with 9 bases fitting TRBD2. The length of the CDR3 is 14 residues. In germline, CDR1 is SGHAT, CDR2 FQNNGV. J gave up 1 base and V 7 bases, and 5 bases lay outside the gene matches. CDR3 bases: TGTGCCAGCACCGAGACTAGCGGTTCCTACGAGCAGTACTTC. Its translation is CASTETSGSYEQYF.

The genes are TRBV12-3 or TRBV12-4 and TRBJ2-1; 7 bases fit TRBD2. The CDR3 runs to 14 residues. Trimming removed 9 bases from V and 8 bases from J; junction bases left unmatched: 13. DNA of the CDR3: TGTGCCAGTCTCTCCGGGGGGAGCGGCGATGAGCAGTTCTTC. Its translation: CASLSGGSGDEQFF.

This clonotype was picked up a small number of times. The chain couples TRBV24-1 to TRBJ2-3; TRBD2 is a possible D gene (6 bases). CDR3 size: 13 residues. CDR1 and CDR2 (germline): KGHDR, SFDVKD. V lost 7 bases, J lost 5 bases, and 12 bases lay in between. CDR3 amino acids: CATRAGREDTQYF. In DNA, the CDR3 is TGTGCCACCAGGGCGGGGCGGGAAGATACGCAGTATTTT.

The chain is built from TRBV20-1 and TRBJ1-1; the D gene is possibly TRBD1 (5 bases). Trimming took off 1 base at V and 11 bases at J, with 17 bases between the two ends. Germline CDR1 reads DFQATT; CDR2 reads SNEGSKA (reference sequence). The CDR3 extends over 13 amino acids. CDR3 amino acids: CSARVLLGRDAFF. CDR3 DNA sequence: TGCAGTGCTAGAGTTTTACTCGGCAGGGACGCTTTCTTT.

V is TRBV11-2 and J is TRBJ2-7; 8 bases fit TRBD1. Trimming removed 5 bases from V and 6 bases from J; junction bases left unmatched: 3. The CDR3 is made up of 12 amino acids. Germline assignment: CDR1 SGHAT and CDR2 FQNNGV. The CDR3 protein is CASSPDRAEQYF. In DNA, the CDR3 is TGTGCCAGCAGCCCGGACAGGGCCGAGCAGTACTTC.

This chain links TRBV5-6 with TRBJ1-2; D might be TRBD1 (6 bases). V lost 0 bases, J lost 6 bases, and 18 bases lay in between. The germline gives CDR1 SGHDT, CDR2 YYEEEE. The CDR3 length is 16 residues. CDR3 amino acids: CASSLVRWGARDGYTF. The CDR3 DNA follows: TGTGCCAGCAGCTTGGTCAGATGGGGGGCGCGGGATGGCTACACCTTC.

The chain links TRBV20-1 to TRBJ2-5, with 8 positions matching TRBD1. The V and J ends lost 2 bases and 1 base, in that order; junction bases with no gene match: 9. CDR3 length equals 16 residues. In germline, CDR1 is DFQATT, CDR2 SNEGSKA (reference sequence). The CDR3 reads CSARRQGAFTQETQYF. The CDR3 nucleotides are TGCAGTGCTAGACGCCAGGGGGCCTTTACCCAAGAGACCCAGTACTTC.

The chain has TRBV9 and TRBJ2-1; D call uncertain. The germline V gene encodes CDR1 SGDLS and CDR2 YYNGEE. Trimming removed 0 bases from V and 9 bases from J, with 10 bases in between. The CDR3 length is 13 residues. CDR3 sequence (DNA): TGTGCCAGCAGCGTAGGCCACGCTAGTGAGCAGTTCTTC. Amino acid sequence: CASSVGHASEQFF. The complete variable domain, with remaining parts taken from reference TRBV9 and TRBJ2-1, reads DSGVTQTPKHLITATGQRVTLRCSPRSGDLSVYWYQQSLDQGLQFLIQYYNGEERAKGNILERFSAQQFPDLHSELNLSSLELGDSALYFCASSVGHASEQFFGPGTRLTVL.

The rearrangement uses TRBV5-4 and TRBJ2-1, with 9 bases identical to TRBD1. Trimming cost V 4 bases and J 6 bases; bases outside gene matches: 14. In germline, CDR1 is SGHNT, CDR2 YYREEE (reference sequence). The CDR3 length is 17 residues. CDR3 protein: CASSPKSGTGNGNEQFF. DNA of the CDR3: TGTGCCAGCAGCCCGAAATCCGGGACAGGGAATGGCAATGAGCAGTTCTTC.

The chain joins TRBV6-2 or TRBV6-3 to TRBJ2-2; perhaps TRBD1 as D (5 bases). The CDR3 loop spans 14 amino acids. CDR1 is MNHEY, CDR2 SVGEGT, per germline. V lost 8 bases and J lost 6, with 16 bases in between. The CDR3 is CASGPYRSSGELFF. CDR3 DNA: TGTGCCAGCGGCCCCTACAGGAGTTCCGGGGAGCTGTTTTTT.

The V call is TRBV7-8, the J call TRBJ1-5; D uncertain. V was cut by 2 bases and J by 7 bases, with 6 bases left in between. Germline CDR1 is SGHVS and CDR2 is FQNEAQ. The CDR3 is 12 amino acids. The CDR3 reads CASSLREQPQHF. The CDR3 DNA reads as TGTGCCAGCAGCTTACGGGAACAGCCCCAGCATTTT.

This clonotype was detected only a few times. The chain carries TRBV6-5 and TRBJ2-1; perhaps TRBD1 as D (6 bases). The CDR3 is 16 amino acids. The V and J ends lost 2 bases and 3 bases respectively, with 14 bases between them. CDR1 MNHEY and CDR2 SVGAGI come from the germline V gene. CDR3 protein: CASSYVGTSFYNEQFF. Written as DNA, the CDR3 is TGTGCCAGCAGTTACGTCGGGACAAGCTTCTACAATGAGCAGTTCTTC.

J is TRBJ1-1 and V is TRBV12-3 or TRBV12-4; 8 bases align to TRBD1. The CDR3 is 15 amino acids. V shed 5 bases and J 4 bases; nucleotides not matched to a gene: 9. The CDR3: CASSVQGAVGTEAFF. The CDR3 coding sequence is TGTGCCAGCAGTGTTCAGGGGGCTGTGGGCACTGAAGCTTTCTTT.

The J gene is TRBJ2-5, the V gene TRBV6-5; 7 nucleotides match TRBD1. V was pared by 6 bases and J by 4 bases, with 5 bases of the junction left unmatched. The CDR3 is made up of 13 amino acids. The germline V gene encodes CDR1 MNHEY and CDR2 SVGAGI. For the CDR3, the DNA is TGTGCCAGCAGGAAGACAGGGCCAGAGACCCAGTACTTC. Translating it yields CASRKTGPETQYF.

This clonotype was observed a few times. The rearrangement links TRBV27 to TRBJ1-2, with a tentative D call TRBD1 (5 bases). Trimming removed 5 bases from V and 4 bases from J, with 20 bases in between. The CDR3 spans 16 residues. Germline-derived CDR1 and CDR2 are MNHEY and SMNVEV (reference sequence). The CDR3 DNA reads TGTGCCAGCAGTCCCTCTTGGGGGTGGTTAGGCTATGGCTACACCTTC. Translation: CASSPSWGWLGYGYTF.

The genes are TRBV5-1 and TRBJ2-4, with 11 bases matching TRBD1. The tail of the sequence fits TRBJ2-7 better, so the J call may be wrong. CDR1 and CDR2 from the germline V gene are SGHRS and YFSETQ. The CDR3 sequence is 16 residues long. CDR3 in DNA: TGCGCCAGCAGCTTCCAACCGGACAGGGGGCGCAACGAGCAGTACTTC. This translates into CASSFQPDRGRNEQYF.

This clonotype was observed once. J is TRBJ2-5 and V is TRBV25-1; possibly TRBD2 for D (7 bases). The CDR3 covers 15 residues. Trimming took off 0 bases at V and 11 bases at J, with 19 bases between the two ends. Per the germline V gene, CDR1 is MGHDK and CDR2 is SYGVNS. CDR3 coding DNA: TGTGCCAGCAGTGAATACGAGGGAGGGGGGGATGAGCAGTACTTC. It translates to CASSEYEGGGDEQYF.

DNA for the CDR3: TGCAGTGCTACACACCGGGACAGGGAGCAGTTCTTC. This sequence encodes CSATHRDREQFF. This chain uses TRBV20-1 with TRBJ2-1; 8 nucleotides agree with TRBD1. Germline assignment: CDR1 DFQATT and CDR2 SNEGSKA (reference sequence). V trimming: 4 bases; J trimming: 10 bases; junction bases outside the gene matches: 6. The CDR3 has 12 amino acids.

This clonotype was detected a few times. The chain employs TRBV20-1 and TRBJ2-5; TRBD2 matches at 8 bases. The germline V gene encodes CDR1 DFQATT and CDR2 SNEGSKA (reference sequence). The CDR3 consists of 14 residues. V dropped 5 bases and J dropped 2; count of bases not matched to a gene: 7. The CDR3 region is CSAVKAGEQETQYF. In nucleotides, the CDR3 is TGCAGTGCTGTCAAAGCGGGGGAACAAGAGACCCAGTACTTC.